This T cell receptor beta chain was sequenced for a study of identifying expanded T cells in peripheral blood (dated 2019 in TCRdb). Broadly, across the study: Separate aliquots of the same genomic DNA pool were sequenced to produce technical replicates, and four replicates were compared in pairs. Results and caveats for the whole study, not just this receptor: In all healthy donors, the variance in clone template counts between samples taken around 2 weeks apart rose significantly as total template count increased. The binomial model flagged approximately 1.2 differentially abundant clones between technical replicates but approximately 16 over around 2 weeks and over 18 over roughly 4 weeks. Both the number of clones called differentially abundant and the false-positive rate were significantly reduced by the beta-binomial model across all healthy-donor time intervals. It was expected by the authors that biological variance in healthy repertoires might increase further over much longer intervals, such as months to years.

In regard to this clone: Its antigen remains unidentified. No qualities accompany the bases; no much larger clone lies one base away.

No immune events such as infections were documented for the healthy donors during the collection period. Blood repertoires from healthy donors were used as a training cohort for calibrating time-dependent variance in a beta-binomial model of differential abundance of T-cell clones. The training cohort comprised roughly ten healthy donors, 3 female and 7 male. The donors were between roughly 25 and 65 years old, with an average age of roughly 43 years. Whole blood was collected from each healthy donor at three time points spaced two weeks apart and obtained from a commercial supplier. For immunosequencing, genomic DNA was extracted from unsorted whole blood. CDR1 and CDR2 are read off the germline V gene (reference sequence) as SGHNT and YYREEE. The V end gives up 0 bases and the J end 7 bases, leaving 2 bases in the junction not matched to a gene. The CDR3 covers 15 residues, taking in both the cysteine and the phenylalanine. Only CDR3 DNA remains: 45 bases, in frame from the first base.

The immunoSEQ Assay, which uses bias-controlled multiplex PCR amplification of genomic DNA, was used to profile TCRbeta CDR3 regions. As for how the authors treated the data: To quantify the absolute abundance of each unique TCRbeta CDR3 region, the sequences were collapsed and filtered. Differential abundance was tested with two models: a binomial (Fisher-equivalent) model and a beta-binomial model that adds time-dependent variance fitted from healthy donors. Clones with fewer than 5 combined templates were excluded, and clones with Benjamini-Hochberg FDR below 0.01 were called differentially abundant. Using the form v = (b*log(k)+a)^2, the beta-binomial variance was modeled as a function of the total template count across the two samples. The table was pulled from immuneACCESS by TCRdb, which kept in-frame rearrangements only. Such tables lose some clones; where checked, under half of the loss comes from unresolved V genes, and the rest has no known cause. The V and J calls and clone size were taken over from that table, and D and trimming were inferred from the DNA. This sample lists 100,000 to 150,000 clones; 80% to 90% were detected once. Approximately 8% of the sample comes from the top ten.

Rearrangement joined TRBV5-4 to TRBJ2-1, and TRBD2 matches 12 of the central bases. The receptor was isolated from a person aged 18 to 69 in good health. The specimen was blood. The CDR3 reads CASSLELAGGNEQFF. The DNA is as follows: TGTGCCAGCAGCTTGGAACTAGCGGGGGGTAATGAGCAGTTCTTC.